Listed here is a single T cell receptor (beta chain). As handled by the study authors: Amplification of reference gene primers was used by the study to estimate nucleated cell counts. The protocol was immunoSEQ multiplex PCR, while the TCRdb copy is restricted to in-frame clones and leaves out a portion. The D gene and trimming were derived from the DNA, and the V and J assignments and clone size from that table. The sample lists hundreds of thousands of clones, around 90% occurring once. This entry comes from a study of blood T cell repertoires in COVID-19. The CDR3 contains 13 residues. In germline, CDR1 is MNHEY, CDR2 SMNVEV (reference sequence). The junction had 6 bases not matched to a gene; V was cut back by 10 bases and J by 4 bases.

The sequencing sample was made of PBMCs or T cells enriched from blood (not recorded which). The receptor comes from a young woman with acute COVID-19. This chain connects TRBV27 to TRBJ2-1; 8 bases fit TRBD2. The CDR3 region is CATRGALYNEQFF. CDR3 DNA: TGTGCCACGCGGGGGGCACTTTACAATGAGCAGTTCTTC.